Shown below are 3 T cell receptor beta chains from a single sample sequenced in a study of cytomegalovirus exposure and HLA in healthy donors. The PCR used 60 Vbeta and 13 Jbeta primers. Method: immunoSEQ multiplex PCR; TCRdb's copy keeps in-frame clones and lacks some. The sample has some 140,000 clones; roughly 9.6% are singletons. The sequenced sample consisted of PBMCs. The receptor source for this set is a woman aged 40 to 50 in good health and CMV-seropositive.

This chain connects TRBV4-2 to TRBJ1-1, with D unresolved. Trimming cost V 0 bases and J 0 bases, with 8 bases left between them. This CDR3 is 15 amino acids long. Germline V CDR1 and CDR2: LGHNA, YNFKEQ. DNA for the CDR3: TGTGCCAGCAGCCAAGATCAGAAATTGAACACTGAAGCTTTCTTT. Translation gives CASSQDQKLNTEAFF.

The chain carries TRBV12-5 and TRBJ1-5; 8 bases agree with TRBD1. The CDR3 is 13 amino acids. In germline, CDR1 is LGHNT, CDR2 FRNRAP. Losses at the gene ends were 7 bases for V and 4 bases for J; bases not matched to a gene: 3. In DNA form, the CDR3 reads TGTGCTAGTGCTTGGACAGGGAATCAGCCCCAGCATTTT. This sequence encodes CASAWTGNQPQHF.

V and J are TRBV12-5 and TRBJ2-2; possible D gene TRBD1, 6 bases. With 6 bases removed from V and 1 base from J, the gap between germline ends came to 6 bases. Germline lookup yields CDR1 LGHNT and CDR2 FRNRAP. There are 13 residues in the CDR3. CDR3 nucleotides: TGTGCTAGTGGGGGACAGAACACCGGGGAGCTGTTTTTT. Translation: CASGGQNTGELFF.